The entry below gives a single TCR beta chain sequence along with its context. CDR1 MDHEN and CDR2 SYDVKM come from the germline V gene. The CDR3 contains 13 residues. V was pared by 8 bases and J by 3 bases, with 10 bases between. This sample stems from a study of cytomegalovirus exposure and HLA in healthy donors. Both 60 Vbeta primers and 13 Jbeta primers went into the PCR. Data came from immunoSEQ multiplex PCR; TCRdb stores just in-frame clones and leaves some out. The data contain around 140,000 clones, 80% of them singletons. This chain joins TRBV28 and TRBJ2-2; TRBD2 is a possible D gene (6 bases). The sequenced material came from PBMCs. The TCR sequence derives from a man aged 40-55 years in good health and CMV-seronegative. CDR3 amino acids: CASGGIDTGELFF. The CDR3 DNA reads as TGTGCCAGCGGGGGGATTGACACCGGGGAGCTGTTTTTT.